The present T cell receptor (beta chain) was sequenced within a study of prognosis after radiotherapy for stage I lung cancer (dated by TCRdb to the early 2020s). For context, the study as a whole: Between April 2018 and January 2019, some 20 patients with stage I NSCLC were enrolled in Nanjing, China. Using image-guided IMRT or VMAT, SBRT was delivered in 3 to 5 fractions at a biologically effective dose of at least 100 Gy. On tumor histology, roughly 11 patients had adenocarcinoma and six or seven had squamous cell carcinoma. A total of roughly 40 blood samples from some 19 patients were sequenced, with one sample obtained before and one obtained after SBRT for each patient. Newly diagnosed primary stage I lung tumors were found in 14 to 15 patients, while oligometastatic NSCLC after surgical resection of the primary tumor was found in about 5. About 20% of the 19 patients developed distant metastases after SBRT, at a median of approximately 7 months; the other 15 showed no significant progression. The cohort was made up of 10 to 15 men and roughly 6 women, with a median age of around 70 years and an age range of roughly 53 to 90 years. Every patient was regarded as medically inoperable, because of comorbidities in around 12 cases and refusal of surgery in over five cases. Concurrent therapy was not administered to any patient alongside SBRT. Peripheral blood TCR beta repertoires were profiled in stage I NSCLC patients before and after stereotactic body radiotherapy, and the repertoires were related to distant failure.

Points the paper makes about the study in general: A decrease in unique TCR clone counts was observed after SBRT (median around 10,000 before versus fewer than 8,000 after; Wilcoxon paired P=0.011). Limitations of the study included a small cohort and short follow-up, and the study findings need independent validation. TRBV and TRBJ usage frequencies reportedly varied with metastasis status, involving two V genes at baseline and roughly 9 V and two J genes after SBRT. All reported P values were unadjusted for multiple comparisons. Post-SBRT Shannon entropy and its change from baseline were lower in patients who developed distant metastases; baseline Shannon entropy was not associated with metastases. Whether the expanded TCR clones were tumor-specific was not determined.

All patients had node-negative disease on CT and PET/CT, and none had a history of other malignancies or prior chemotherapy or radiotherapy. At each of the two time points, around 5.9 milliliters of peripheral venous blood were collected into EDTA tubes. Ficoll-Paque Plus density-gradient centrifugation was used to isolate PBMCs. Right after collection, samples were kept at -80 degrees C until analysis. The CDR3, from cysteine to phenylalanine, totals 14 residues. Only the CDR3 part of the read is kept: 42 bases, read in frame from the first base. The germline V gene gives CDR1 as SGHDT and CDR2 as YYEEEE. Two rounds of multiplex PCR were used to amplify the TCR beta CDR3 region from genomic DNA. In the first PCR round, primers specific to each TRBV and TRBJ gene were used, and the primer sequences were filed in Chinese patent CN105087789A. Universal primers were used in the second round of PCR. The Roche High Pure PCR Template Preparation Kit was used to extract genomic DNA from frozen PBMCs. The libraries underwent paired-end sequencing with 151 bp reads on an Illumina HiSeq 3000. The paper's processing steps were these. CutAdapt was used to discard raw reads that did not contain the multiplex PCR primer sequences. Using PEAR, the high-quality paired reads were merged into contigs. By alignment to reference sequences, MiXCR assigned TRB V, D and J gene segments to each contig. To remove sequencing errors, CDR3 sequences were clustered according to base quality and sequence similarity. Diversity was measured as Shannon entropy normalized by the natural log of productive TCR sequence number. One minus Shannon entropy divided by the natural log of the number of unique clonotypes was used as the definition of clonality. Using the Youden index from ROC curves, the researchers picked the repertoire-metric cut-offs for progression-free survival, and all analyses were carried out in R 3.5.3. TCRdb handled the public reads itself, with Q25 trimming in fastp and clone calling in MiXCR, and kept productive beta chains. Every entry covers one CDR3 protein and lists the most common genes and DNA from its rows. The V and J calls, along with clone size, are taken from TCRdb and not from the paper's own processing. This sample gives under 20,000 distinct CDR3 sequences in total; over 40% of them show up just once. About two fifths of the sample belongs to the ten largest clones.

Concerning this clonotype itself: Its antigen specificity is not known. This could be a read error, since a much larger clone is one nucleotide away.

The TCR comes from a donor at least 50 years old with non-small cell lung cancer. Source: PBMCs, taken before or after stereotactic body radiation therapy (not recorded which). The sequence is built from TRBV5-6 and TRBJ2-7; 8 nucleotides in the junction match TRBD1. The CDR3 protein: CAGSLVPGGHEQYF. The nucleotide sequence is TGTGCCGGCAGCTTGGTTCCAGGGGGCCACGAGCAGTACTTC.